One and the same sample provided the 27 T cell receptor beta chains below, sequenced in a study of human T cells and chemical hapten exposure (dated by TCRdb to about 2021). Receptors were amplified or captured by RACE. Sequencing was performed on a NextSeq 500. In TCRdb, the public reads were trimmed at Q25 with fastp and aligned with MiXCR, with productive beta chains retained. Under each unique CDR3 protein, matching rows form one entry showing the most common genes and DNA. In this sample the table shows some 71,000 distinct CDR3 sequences, approximately 10% of which occur a single time. The top ten constitute 1.4% of the sample. Explained via the paper, the time point label denotes: patch test 3, about 24 weeks after DPC sensitization. The treatment or condition label on this specimen signifies: therapeutic diphenylcyclopropenone sensitization with weekly scalp DPC. Sequences were derived from whole blood, sampled in connection with sensitization to the hapten diphenylcyclopropenone (DPC). These receptors were obtained from a woman between 45 and 65 years old with alopecia areata. Some clones in this sample may be carry-over from other donors' samples.

DNA for the CDR3: TGTGCCAGCTCACCAACAGGGGCCCGTGAAGTGGCCCTCCACTTT. This sequence encodes CASSPTGAREVALHF. This sequence joins TRBV18 and TRBJ1-6, with TRBD1 matching 7 bases. With 2 bases clipped from V and 14 bases from J, the junction kept 12 bases outside the gene matches. CDR1 is KGHSH and CDR2 is LQKENI in the germline V gene. The CDR3 length is 15 residues.

This clonotype has only a few counts. V is TRBV6-2 or TRBV6-3 and J is TRBJ2-3, with D perhaps matching TRBD2 (6 bases). This CDR3 is built from 15 residues. Per the germline V gene, CDR1 is MNHEY and CDR2 is SVGEGT. Trimming left V 10 bases short and J 0 bases short, with 17 bases between. The CDR3 loop is CATREYGTSTDTQYF. For the CDR3, the DNA is TGTGCCACGCGGGAATACGGCACTAGCACAGATACGCAGTATTTT.

This clonotype occurred a few times. The chain is built from TRBV7-9 and TRBJ1-5; TRBD1 might be the D (5 bases). Germline lookup yields CDR1 SEHNR and CDR2 FQNEAQ (reference sequence). Trimming left V 5 bases short and J 6 bases short, with 11 bases between. This CDR3 has 13 residues. The CDR3: CASSPGGAQPQHF. CDR3 DNA: TGTGCCAGCAGCCCTGGGGGTGCTCAGCCCCAGCATTTT.

The chain has TRBV4-2 and TRBJ2-2, with TRBD2 identical over 7 bases. Germline V gene lookup returns CDR1 LGHNA and CDR2 YNFKEQ. This CDR3 region has 18 residues. With 0 bases clipped from V and 0 bases from J, the junction kept 7 bases outside the gene matches. In DNA, the CDR3 is TGTGCCAGCAGCCAAGAGTCTAGCGGAAGCGCGAACACCGGGGAGCTGTTTTTT. As protein: CASSQESSGSANTGELFF.

CDR3 loop: CASSLRFMRENTEAFF. The CDR3 nucleotides read TGTGCCAGCAGCTTGAGGTTTATGCGGGAGAACACTGAAGCTTTCTTT. This sequence joins TRBV5-5 and TRBJ1-1, with D uncertain. Trimming shortened V by 1 base and J by 1 base, and 14 bases separated the two germline ends. Germline V gives CDR1 SGHKS, CDR2 YYEKEE (reference sequence). The length of the CDR3 is 16 residues.

This clonotype was recorded many times. The rearrangement uses TRBV18 and TRBJ1-1, with TRBD1 matching 7 bases. Germline V gene sequence: CDR1 KGHSH, CDR2 LQKENI. V lost 3 bases and J lost 6; bases outside the gene matches: 7. The CDR3 runs 14 residues. The CDR3 region has the DNA TGTGCCAGCTCACCCGAGGGGGCCCCGGCTGAAGCTTTCTTT. Amino acids: CASSPEGAPAEAFF.

The V and J genes are TRBV18 and TRBJ1-5, with D tentatively TRBD1 (6 bases). Germline lookup yields CDR1 KGHSH and CDR2 LQKENI. The CDR3 loop spans 16 amino acids. Trimming removed 3 bases at V and 8 bases at J, with 20 bases between. Here the CDR3 reads CASSPNPSTGSEPQHF. DNA of the CDR3: TGTGCCAGCTCACCCAATCCTTCTACAGGGAGTGAGCCCCAGCATTTT.

This clonotype has a handful of counts. The rearrangement uses TRBV20-1 and TRBJ1-1, with D possibly being TRBD1 (6 bases). Germline assignment: CDR1 DFQATT and CDR2 SNEGSKA (reference sequence). V lost 5 bases and J lost 3, with 19 bases in between. The length of the CDR3 is 15 residues. CDR3 nucleotides: TGCAGTGCTCGCATGGCAGGGGTATCCCACACTGAAGCTTTCTTT. Translated: CSARMAGVSHTEAFF.

This clonotype was counted between two and nine times. The chain employs TRBV11-2 and TRBJ2-1; a possible D gene is TRBD2 (5 bases). The CDR3 covers 16 residues. The ends were cut back, 5 bases at V and 1 base at J, with 15 bases in the middle. CDR1 SGHAT and CDR2 FQNNGV come from the germline V gene. The DNA for the CDR3 is TGTGCCAGCAGCCCAACAACGGGAACTTCCTACAATGAGCAGTTCTTC. Translated: CASSPTTGTSYNEQFF.

The chain combines TRBV28 with TRBJ1-1, with a weak D call TRBD1 (5 bases). Germline V gene sequence: CDR1 MDHEN, CDR2 SYDVKM. The CDR3 consists of 12 residues. The ends were cut back, 8 bases at V and 0 bases at J, with 7 bases in the middle. The CDR3 DNA reads as TGTGCCAGCGTGACAGTGAACACTGAAGCTTTCTTT. This codes for CASVTVNTEAFF.

The gene calls are TRBV4-3 and TRBJ2-5; 8 nucleotides agree with TRBD1. The CDR3 sequence is 16 residues long. With 1 base clipped from V and 2 bases from J, the junction kept 6 bases outside the gene matches. Germline V CDR1 and CDR2: LGHNA, YSLEER. The CDR3 reads CASSQGPQGAQETQYF. As DNA, the CDR3 is TGCGCCAGCAGCCAAGGTCCCCAGGGGGCACAAGAGACCCAGTACTTC.

This clonotype was counted ten times or more. The chain employs TRBV7-2 and TRBJ2-3; maybe TRBD1 (6 bases). The germline V gene has CDR1 SGHTA and CDR2 FQGNSA. Trimming left V 6 bases short and J 6 bases short, with 13 bases between. This CDR3 has 13 amino acids. In nucleotides, the CDR3 is TGTGCCAGCAGTTCACAGGGATATGATACGCAGTATTTT. Its translation: CASSSQGYDTQYF.

This clonotype has just a few counts. The CDR3 DNA is TGTGCCAGCTCACCAATAACAGGGAGGGACACTGAAGCTTTCTTT. It codes for CASSPITGRDTEAFF. The chain combines TRBV18 with TRBJ1-1, with D possibly matching TRBD1 (6 bases). The CDR3 extends over 15 amino acids. The germline V and J ends were trimmed by 2 bases and 3 bases, with 13 bases remaining between them. Germline V gene lookup returns CDR1 KGHSH and CDR2 LQKENI.

This clonotype has at least ten counts. This rearrangement joins TRBV6-6 to TRBJ1-1; the D gene is possibly TRBD1 (5 bases). This CDR3 comprises 14 residues. CDR1 MNHNY and CDR2 SVGAGI come from the germline V gene (reference sequence). V was cut by 2 bases and J by 3 bases, with 10 bases left in between. CDR3 protein: CASSYASQDTEAFF. DNA of the CDR3: TGTGCCAGCAGTTACGCCTCACAGGACACTGAAGCTTTCTTT.

The gene calls are TRBV11-3 and TRBJ2-1; 8 bases are shared with TRBD1. The CDR3 is made up of 13 amino acids. Germline assignment: CDR1 SGHNT and CDR2 YENEEA. Trimming removed 4 bases from V and 8 bases from J; junction bases left unmatched: 4. CDR3 sequence: CASSSDRDDEQFF. The DNA of the CDR3 is TGTGCCAGCAGCTCGGACAGGGATGATGAGCAGTTCTTC.

This clonotype was counted at least ten times. The gene calls are TRBV20-1 and TRBJ1-5, with 12 bases that match TRBD1. The CDR3 totals 17 residues. Germline-derived CDR1 and CDR2 are DFQATT and SNEGSKA (reference sequence). V gave up 7 bases and J gave up 2 bases; unmatched junction bases: 12. CDR3 in amino acids: CSVALGTGGGGNQPQHF. The CDR3 DNA is TGCAGTGTGGCCCTCGGGACAGGGGGCGGCGGCAATCAGCCCCAGCATTTT.

This clonotype has at least ten counts. This chain uses TRBV12-3 or TRBV12-4 with TRBJ1-2, with 9 bases aligning to TRBD1. V lost 5 bases to trimming and J lost 7 bases; unmatched junction nucleotides: 14. The CDR3 is made up of 16 amino acids. The DNA for the CDR3 is TGTGCCAGCAGTCCGCGTGGGGGACAGGGTTTCGGTGGCTACACCTTC. Amino acids: CASSPRGGQGFGGYTF.

CDR3 in amino acids: CASSSPEQGVHGYTF. The CDR3 DNA reads TGTGCCAGCAGCTCGCCGGAACAGGGGGTACATGGCTACACCTTC. This chain links TRBV5-5 with TRBJ1-2; TRBD1 aligns across 8 bases. This CDR3 is 15 amino acids long. V was clipped by 3 bases and J by 6 bases; unmatched bases: 10. Germline CDR1 reads SGHKS; CDR2 reads YYEKEE (reference sequence).

About this clonotype itself: This could be a read error, since a much larger clone is one nucleotide away. This chain uses TRBV3-1 with TRBJ1-1; D gene unclear. This CDR3 region has 14 residues. Per the germline V gene, CDR1 is LGHDT and CDR2 is YNNKEL (reference sequence). CDR3 coding DNA: TGTGCCAGCGGCCAGGTAGTACAGATCACTGAAGCTTTCTTT. This sequence encodes CASGQVVQITEAFF.

This chain connects TRBV29-1 to TRBJ2-5; D perhaps matches TRBD1 (6 bases). The germline V and J ends were trimmed by 7 bases and 5 bases, with 14 bases remaining between them. CDR3 length equals 12 residues. Per germline, CDR1 SQVTM and CDR2 ANQGSEA. The CDR3 protein is CSGQRQAETQYF. The CDR3 region has the DNA TGCAGCGGACAACGACAGGCGGAGACCCAGTACTTC.

The chain uses TRBV6-2 or TRBV6-3 and TRBJ2-3, with a possible D match to TRBD2 (5 bases). CDR3 length: 12 amino acids. The germline V gene encodes CDR1 MNHEY and CDR2 SVGEGT. The germline V and J ends were trimmed by 11 bases and 1 base, with 10 bases remaining between them. For the CDR3, the DNA is TGTGCCGGCGGACTCGGCACAGATACGCAGTATTTT. This sequence encodes CAGGLGTDTQYF.

In DNA form, the CDR3 reads TGTGCCAGCAGCCAGGACGGTCGGTACGAGCAGTTCTTC. Its translation: CASSQDGRYEQFF. The chain combines TRBV6-2 or TRBV6-3 with TRBJ2-1; D gene ambiguous. Germline lookup yields CDR1 MNHEY and CDR2 SVGEGT. CDR3 size: 13 residues. Trimming shortened V by 6 bases and J by 10 bases, and 16 bases separated the two germline ends.

This clonotype was picked up many times. This chain uses TRBV27 with TRBJ2-1; 7 bases map to TRBD2. Germline CDR1 is MNHEY and CDR2 is SMNVEV (reference sequence). The CDR3 is 15 residues long. J gave up 4 bases and V 3 bases, and 6 bases lay outside the gene matches. CDR3 sequence: CASSLGAGPYNEQFF. CDR3 sequence (DNA): TGTGCCAGCAGTTTGGGAGCGGGGCCGTACAATGAGCAGTTCTTC.

This clonotype showed up many times. The chain has TRBV12-3 or TRBV12-4 and TRBJ2-6; D uncertain. Trimming stripped 4 bases from V and 3 bases from J, with 4 bases between. CDR3 length: 13 residues. In DNA, the CDR3 is TGTGCCAGCAGTTCCGTTGGGGCCAACGTCCTGACTTTC. Protein product: CASSSVGANVLTF.

This clonotype was observed at least ten times. The CDR3 nucleotides are TGTGCCAGCAGTTATCGAAGGACTGTTACCTACGAGCAGTACTTC. Translating gives CASSYRRTVTYEQYF. The chain has TRBV7-2 and TRBJ2-7; D possibly corresponds to TRBD2 (5 bases). Trimming took off 6 bases at V and 2 bases at J, with 17 bases between the two ends. The germline V gene encodes CDR1 SGHTA and CDR2 FQGNSA. The length of the CDR3 is 15 residues.

The chain joins TRBV3-1 to TRBJ1-2, with 7 bases identical to TRBD1. V trimming: 4 bases; J trimming: 2 bases; junction bases outside the gene matches: 4. The V gene's germline CDR1 is LGHDT and CDR2 YNNKEL (reference sequence). This CDR3 is 14 amino acids long. The DNA for the CDR3 is TGTGCCAGCAGCCTGGGACAGCAAAACTATGGCTACACCTTC. It translates to CASSLGQQNYGYTF.

V is TRBV10-3 and J is TRBJ2-7; D gene unclear. In germline, CDR1 is ENHRY, CDR2 SYGVKD. The CDR3 covers 12 residues. Trimming shortened V by 3 bases and J by 0 bases, and 3 bases separated the two germline ends. The CDR3 nucleotides are TGTGCCATCAGTGACAACTCCTACGAGCAGTACTTC. This translates into CAISDNSYEQYF.